This T cell receptor beta chain comes out of a study of neoadjuvant nivolumab and ipilimumab in lung cancer. About the study: Patients got nivolumab 3 mg/kg on days 1, 15 and 29; combination added ipilimumab 1 mg/kg day 1.

The study, taken as a whole, reports: TCR richness and clonality were higher in tumors than adjacent uninvolved lung. Only a single major-pathologic-response sample was available for clonality analysis.

The CDR3 sequence is 12 residues long. Per germline, CDR1 SQVTM and CDR2 ANQGSEA. J lost 3 bases, V lost 7 bases, and 5 bases had no gene match. Only one count was recorded for this clone. Its antigen is not identified. Libraries were prepared by immunoSEQ multiplex PCR; TCRdb keeps only in-frame clonotypes and omits some of them. This repertoire shows tens of thousands of clones, approximately 77% found once; its top ten account for 20% to 25%. The source of this sequence is an adult with non-small cell lung cancer. The chain is built from TRBV29-1 and TRBJ1-1; TRBD1 aligns across 7 bases. The material sequenced was peripheral blood, taken before neoadjuvant nivolumab, alone or with ipilimumab. This CDR3 reads CSGGQLYTEAFF. In DNA, the CDR3 is TGCAGCGGGGGACAGCTTTACACTGAAGCTTTCTTT.